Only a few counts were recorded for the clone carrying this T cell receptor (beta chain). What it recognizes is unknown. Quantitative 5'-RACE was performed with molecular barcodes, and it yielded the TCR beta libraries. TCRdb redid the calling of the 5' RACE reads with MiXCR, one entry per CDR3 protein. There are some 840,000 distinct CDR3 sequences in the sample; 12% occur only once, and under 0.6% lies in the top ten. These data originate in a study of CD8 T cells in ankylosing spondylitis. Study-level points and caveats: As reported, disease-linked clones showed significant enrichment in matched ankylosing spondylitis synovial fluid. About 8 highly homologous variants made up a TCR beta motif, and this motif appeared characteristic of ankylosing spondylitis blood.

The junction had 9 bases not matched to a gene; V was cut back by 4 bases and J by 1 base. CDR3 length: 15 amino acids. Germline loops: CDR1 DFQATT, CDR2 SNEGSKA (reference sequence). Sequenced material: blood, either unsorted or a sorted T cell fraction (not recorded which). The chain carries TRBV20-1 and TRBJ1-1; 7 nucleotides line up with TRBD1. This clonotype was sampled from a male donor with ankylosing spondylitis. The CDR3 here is CSAIPGGQENTEAFF. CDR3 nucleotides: TGCAGTGCTATCCCTGGTGGACAGGAGAACACTGAAGCTTTCTTT.